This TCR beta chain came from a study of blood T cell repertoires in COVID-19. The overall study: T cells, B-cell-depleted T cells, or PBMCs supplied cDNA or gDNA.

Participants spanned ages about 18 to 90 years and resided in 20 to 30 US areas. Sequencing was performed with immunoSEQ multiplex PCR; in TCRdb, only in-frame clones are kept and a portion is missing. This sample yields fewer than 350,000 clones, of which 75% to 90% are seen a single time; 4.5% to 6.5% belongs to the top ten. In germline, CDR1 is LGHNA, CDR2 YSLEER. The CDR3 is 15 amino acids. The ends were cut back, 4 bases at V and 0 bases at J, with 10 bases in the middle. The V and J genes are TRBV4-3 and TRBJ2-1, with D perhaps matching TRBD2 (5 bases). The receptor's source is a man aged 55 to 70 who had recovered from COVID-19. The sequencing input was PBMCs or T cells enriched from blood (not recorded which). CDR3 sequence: CASSPLAGSYNEQFF. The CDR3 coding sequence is TGCGCCAGCAGCCCGTTGGCGGGCTCCTACAATGAGCAGTTCTTC.